Following are 7 T cell receptor beta chains from one sample sequenced in a study of T-cell reconstitution after alpha-beta-depleted transplantation in children. The library targeted TCRbeta and was prepared with unique molecular identifiers. TCRdb ran MiXCR on the PCR reads and lists one entry per CDR3 protein. The data contain approximately 500,000 distinct CDR3 sequences, more than 20% of them singletons. Source: PBMCs, taken before TCRalphabeta/CD19-depleted stem cell transplant. Receptors originate from a boy under two years old with Wiskott-Aldrich syndrome, due to receive a stem cell transplant.

This clonotype was found a few times. The genes are TRBV5-4 and TRBJ2-1; no clear D. V was pared by 0 bases and J by 5 bases, with 9 bases between. The CDR3 spans 14 residues. Germline V gene data show CDR1 as SGHNT and CDR2 as YYREEE (reference sequence). The CDR3 loop is CASSLGNRNNEQFF. The CDR3 nucleotides are TGTGCCAGCAGCTTGGGGAACCGGAACAATGAGCAGTTCTTC. Full variable domain (rest looked up from reference TRBV5-4 and TRBJ2-1): ETGVTQSPTHLIKTRGQQVTLRCSSQSGHNTVSWYQQALGQGPQFIFQYYREEENGRGNFPPRFSGLQFPNYSSELNVNALELDDSALYLCASSLGNRNNEQFFGPGTRLTVL.

The chain has TRBV20-1 and TRBJ2-7; D unresolved. Trimming shortened V by 3 bases and J by 3 bases, and 9 bases separated the two germline ends. Germline-derived CDR1 and CDR2 are DFQATT and SNEGSKA (reference sequence). The CDR3 covers 12 residues. The CDR3 bases are TGCAGTGCTAGGCGACCGAACTACGAGCAGTACTTC. Its translation is CSARRPNYEQYF.

This clonotype was seen a handful of times. This chain joins TRBV5-1 and TRBJ2-5; the D is unclear. CDR1 and CDR2 from the germline V gene are SGHRS and YFSETQ. This CDR3 has 14 amino acids. V lost 2 bases and J lost 5, with 13 bases in between. CDR3 residues: CASSLQGITETQYF. CDR3 DNA sequence: TGCGCCAGCAGCTTACAAGGGATCACGGAGACCCAGTACTTC.

The chain couples TRBV9 to TRBJ1-2; perhaps TRBD1 as D (6 bases). CDR3 size: 16 residues. Trimming took off 0 bases at V and 1 base at J, with 13 bases between the two ends. Germline lookup yields CDR1 SGDLS and CDR2 YYNGEE. CDR3 sequence: CASSVVSGAGNYGYTF. The CDR3 nucleotides read TGTGCCAGCAGCGTAGTTTCAGGGGCTGGTAACTATGGCTACACCTTC.

V is TRBV20-1 and J is TRBJ1-5, with TRBD1 matching 8 bases. The V segment lost 6 bases and the J segment 3 bases; nucleotides outside the gene matches: 4. Germline loops: CDR1 DFQATT, CDR2 SNEGSKA (reference sequence). This CDR3 comprises 13 residues. The CDR3 DNA sequence: TGCAGTGCAGGACAGGGTACCAATCAGCCCCAGCATTTT. Protein product: CSAGQGTNQPQHF.

This clonotype showed up just a few times. The rearrangement links TRBV7-8 to TRBJ2-1, with D possibly matching TRBD1 (6 bases). The CDR3 is 14 amino acids. Germline CDR1 reads SGHVS; CDR2 reads FQNEAQ. The V gene lost 7 bases and the J gene lost 10 bases, with 20 bases spanning the gap. The chain's CDR3 is CASKGSGVRGEQFF. Written as DNA, the CDR3 is TGTGCCAGCAAAGGGTCAGGGGTCCGTGGGGAGCAGTTCTTC.

In its sample, this clonotype was seen a few times. The V call is TRBV29-1, the J call TRBJ2-2, with D possibly being TRBD2 (5 bases). The CDR3 is 14 amino acids. The germline V gene has CDR1 SQVTM and CDR2 ANQGSEA. Trimming removed 7 bases at V and 0 bases at J, with 12 bases between. The CDR3 coding sequence is TGCAGCGCCCTCGCGGGCCCGAACACCGGGGAGCTGTTTTTT. This sequence encodes CSALAGPNTGELFF.